This T cell receptor beta chain was recovered during a study of blood T cell repertoires in COVID-19. At the level of the study: Acute and convalescent COVID-19 samples came from the United States, Italy and Spain. The cDNA or gDNA used as material had been derived from T cells, B-cell-depleted T cells, or PBMCs.

Authors' methods: Nucleated cell number was recorded as an estimate derived from reference gene primer amplification. Some clones are missing from TCRdb's copy, which holds only in-frame ones; the method was immunoSEQ multiplex PCR. The V and J calls and clone size come from that table; D and trimming were worked out from the DNA. This sample yields about 110,000 clones, of which about 91% are seen a single time; approximately 6.8% belongs to the top ten. Trimming removed 5 bases at V and 1 base at J, with 12 bases between. CDR3 length equals 15 residues. Germline V CDR1 and CDR2: MNHEY, SMNVEV (reference sequence).

V and J are TRBV27 and TRBJ2-1, with a possible D match to TRBD2 (6 bases). The specimen sequenced was peripheral blood. This TCR was recovered from a man aged 50-59 years with active or convalescent COVID-19. The CDR3 sequence is CASSLDYPSYNEQFF. The CDR3 coding sequence is TGTGCCAGCAGTCTGGACTACCCGTCCTACAATGAGCAGTTCTTC.